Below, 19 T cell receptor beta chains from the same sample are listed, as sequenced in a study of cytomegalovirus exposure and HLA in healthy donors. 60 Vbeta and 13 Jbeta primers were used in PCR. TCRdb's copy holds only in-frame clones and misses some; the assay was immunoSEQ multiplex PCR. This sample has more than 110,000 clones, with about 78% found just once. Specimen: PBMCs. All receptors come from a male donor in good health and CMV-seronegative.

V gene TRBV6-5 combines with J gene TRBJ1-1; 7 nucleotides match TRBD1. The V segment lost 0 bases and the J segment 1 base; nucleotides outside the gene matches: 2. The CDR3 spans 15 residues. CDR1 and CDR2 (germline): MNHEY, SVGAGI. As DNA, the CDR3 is TGTGCCAGCAGTTACTCGAGGACAGGGAACACTGAAGCTTTCTTT. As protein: CASSYSRTGNTEAFF.

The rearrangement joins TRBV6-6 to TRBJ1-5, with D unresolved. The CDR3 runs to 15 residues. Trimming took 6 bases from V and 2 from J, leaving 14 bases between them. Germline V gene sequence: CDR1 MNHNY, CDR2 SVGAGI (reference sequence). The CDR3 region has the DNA TGTGCCAGCAGCCTAAGCCCAAATCGCAATCAGCCCCAGCATTTT. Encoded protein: CASSLSPNRNQPQHF.

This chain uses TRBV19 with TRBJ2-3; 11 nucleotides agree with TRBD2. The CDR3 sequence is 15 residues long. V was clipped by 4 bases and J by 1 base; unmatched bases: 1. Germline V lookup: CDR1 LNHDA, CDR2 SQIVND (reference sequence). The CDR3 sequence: CASSKGLAGTDTQYF. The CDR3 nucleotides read TGTGCCAGTAGTAAGGGACTAGCGGGCACAGATACGCAGTATTTT.

The CDR3 spells CASSLDVGADTQYF. The CDR3 DNA is TGTGCCAGCAGCTTAGACGTCGGTGCAGATACGCAGTATTTT. The chain joins TRBV7-9 to TRBJ2-3; no clear D gene. Trimming took off 1 base at V and 4 bases at J, with 9 bases between the two ends. This CDR3 has 14 amino acids. From germline, CDR1 is SEHNR and CDR2 FQNEAQ (reference sequence).

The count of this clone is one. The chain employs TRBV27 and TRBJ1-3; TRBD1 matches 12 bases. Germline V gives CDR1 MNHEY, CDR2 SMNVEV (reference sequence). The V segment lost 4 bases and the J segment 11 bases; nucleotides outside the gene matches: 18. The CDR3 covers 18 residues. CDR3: CASSSIVPRDRGLHAIYF. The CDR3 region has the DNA TGTGCCAGCAGTTCCATCGTACCCCGGGACAGGGGGCTTCACGCCATATATTTT.

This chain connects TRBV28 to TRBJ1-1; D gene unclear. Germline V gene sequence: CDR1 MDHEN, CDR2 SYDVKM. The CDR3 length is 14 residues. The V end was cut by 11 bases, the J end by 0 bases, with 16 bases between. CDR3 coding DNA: TGTGCCGCCCGAACAGCCGGGATGAACACTGAAGCTTTCTTT. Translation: CAARTAGMNTEAFF.

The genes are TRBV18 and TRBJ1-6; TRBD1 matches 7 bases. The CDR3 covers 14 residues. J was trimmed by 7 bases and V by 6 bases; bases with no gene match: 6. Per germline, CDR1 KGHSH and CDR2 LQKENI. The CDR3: CASSRDSLNSPLHF. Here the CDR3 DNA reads TGTGCCAGCTCTCGGGACAGCCTAAATTCACCCCTCCACTTT.

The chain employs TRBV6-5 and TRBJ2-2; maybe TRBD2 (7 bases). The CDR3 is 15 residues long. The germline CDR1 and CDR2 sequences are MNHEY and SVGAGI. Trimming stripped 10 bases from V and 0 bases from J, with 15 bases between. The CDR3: CATPGAGANTGELFF. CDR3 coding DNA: TGTGCCACCCCGGGGGCGGGAGCGAACACCGGGGAGCTGTTTTTT.

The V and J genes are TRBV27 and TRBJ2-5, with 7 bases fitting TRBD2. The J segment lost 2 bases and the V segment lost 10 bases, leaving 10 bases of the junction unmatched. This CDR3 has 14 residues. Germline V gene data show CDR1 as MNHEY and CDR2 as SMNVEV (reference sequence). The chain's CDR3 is CAITGGGRQETQYF. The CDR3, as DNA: TGTGCCATCACCGGCGGGGGACGTCAAGAGACCCAGTACTTC.

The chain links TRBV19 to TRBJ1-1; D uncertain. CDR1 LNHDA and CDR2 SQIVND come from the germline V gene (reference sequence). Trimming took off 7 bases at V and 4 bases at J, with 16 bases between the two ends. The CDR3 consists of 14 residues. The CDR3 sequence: CASTQSGSFTEAFF. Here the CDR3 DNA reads TGTGCCAGTACCCAATCGGGTTCTTTCACTGAAGCTTTCTTT.

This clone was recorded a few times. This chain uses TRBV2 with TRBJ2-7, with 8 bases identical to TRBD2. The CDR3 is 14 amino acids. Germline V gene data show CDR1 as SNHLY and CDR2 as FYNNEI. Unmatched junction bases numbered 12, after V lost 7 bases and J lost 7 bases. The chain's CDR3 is CASTRGSGIVEQYF. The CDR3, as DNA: TGTGCCAGCACCCGGGGTAGCGGGATTGTGGAGCAGTACTTC.

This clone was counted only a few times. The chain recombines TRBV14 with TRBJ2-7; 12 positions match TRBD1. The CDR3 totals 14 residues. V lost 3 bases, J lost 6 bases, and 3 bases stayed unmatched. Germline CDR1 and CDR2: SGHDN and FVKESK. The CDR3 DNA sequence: TGTGCCAGCAGCCAGGGACAGGGGGCTAGCGAGCAGTACTTC. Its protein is CASSQGQGASEQYF.

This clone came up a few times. The CDR3: CASIPPGLEAGTQYF. The CDR3 coding sequence is TGTGCCAGCATTCCCCCGGGACTAGAGGCTGGTACGCAGTATTTT. This sequence joins TRBV6-5 and TRBJ2-3, with 8 bases matching TRBD2. J gave up 8 bases and V 7 bases, and 14 bases lay outside the gene matches. Germline V gene data show CDR1 as MNHEY and CDR2 as SVGAGI. This CDR3 contains 15 residues.

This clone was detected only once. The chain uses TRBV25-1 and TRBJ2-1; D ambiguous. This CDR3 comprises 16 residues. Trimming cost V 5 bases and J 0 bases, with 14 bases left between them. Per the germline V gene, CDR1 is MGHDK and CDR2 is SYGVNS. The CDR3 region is CASSPPLESSYNEQFF. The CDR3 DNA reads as TGTGCCAGCAGTCCCCCTCTAGAAAGCTCCTACAATGAGCAGTTCTTC.

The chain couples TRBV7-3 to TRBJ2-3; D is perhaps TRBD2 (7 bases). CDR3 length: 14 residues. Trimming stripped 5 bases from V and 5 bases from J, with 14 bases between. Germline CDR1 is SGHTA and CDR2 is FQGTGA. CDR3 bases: TGTGCCAGCAGCCTGGGGGGGGCCGGAGATACGCAGTATTTT. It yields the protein CASSLGGAGDTQYF.

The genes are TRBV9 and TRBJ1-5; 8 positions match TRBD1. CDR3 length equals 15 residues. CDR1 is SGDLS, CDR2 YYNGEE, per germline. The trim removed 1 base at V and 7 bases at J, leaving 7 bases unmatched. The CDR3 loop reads CASSVNTGQGQPQHF. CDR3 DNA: TGTGCCAGCAGCGTAAACACCGGACAGGGCCAGCCCCAGCATTTT.

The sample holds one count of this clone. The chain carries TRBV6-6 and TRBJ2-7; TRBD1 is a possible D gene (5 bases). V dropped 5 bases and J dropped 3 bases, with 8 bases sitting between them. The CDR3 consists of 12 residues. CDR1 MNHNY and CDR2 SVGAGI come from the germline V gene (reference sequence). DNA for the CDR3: TGTGCCAGCAGTGGTGACAGCTACGAGCAGTACTTC. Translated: CASSGDSYEQYF.

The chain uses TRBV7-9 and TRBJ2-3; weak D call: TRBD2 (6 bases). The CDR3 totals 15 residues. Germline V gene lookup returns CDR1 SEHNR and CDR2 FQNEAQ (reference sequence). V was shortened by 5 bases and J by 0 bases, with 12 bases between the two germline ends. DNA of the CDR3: TGTGCCAGCAGCCCCCCGGGGGTTAGCACAGATACGCAGTATTTT. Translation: CASSPPGVSTDTQYF.

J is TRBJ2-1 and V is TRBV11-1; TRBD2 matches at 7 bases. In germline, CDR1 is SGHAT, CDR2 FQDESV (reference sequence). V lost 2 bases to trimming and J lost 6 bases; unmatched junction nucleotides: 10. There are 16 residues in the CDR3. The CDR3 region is CASSLRPAGVGNEQFF. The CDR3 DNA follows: TGTGCCAGCAGCTTACGACCGGCGGGAGTGGGCAATGAGCAGTTCTTC.